This entry lists 22 T cell receptor beta chains sequenced from one sample in a study of blood T cell repertoires in COVID-19. Clones were sequenced by immunoSEQ multiplex PCR, and TCRdb holds only the in-frame ones, with some missing. The sample records some 300,000 clones, approximately 91% being singletons. Source material: PBMCs or T cells enriched from blood (not recorded which). These receptors were collected from a woman in her thirties who had recovered from COVID-19.

This chain uses TRBV27 with TRBJ2-3; weak D call: TRBD1 (5 bases). Per the germline V gene, CDR1 is MNHEY and CDR2 is SMNVEV (reference sequence). The CDR3 is 14 residues long. V lost 3 bases and J 2 bases, leaving 9 bases between the germline ends. CDR3 protein: CASSFLGVTDTQYF. CDR3 coding DNA: TGTGCCAGCAGTTTTTTAGGGGTCACAGATACGCAGTATTTT.

The V call is TRBV27, the J call TRBJ1-1; D is ambiguous. The CDR3 runs to 14 residues. Trimming stripped 0 bases from V and 2 bases from J, with 7 bases between. Germline assignment: CDR1 MNHEY and CDR2 SMNVEV (reference sequence). DNA of the CDR3: TGTGCCAGCAGTTTATCGGCAGTAAACACTGAAGCTTTCTTT. It codes for CASSLSAVNTEAFF.

The chain employs TRBV18 and TRBJ1-1, with TRBD1 matching over 7 bases. CDR1 and CDR2 from the germline V gene are KGHSH and LQKENI. CDR3 length: 14 amino acids. Trimming at V came to 5 bases and at J to 5 bases, leaving 8 bases not matched to a gene. CDR3 bases: TGTGCCAGCTCATATCAGGGGGGAGAAACTGAAGCTTTCTTT. Residues: CASSYQGGETEAFF.

The V and J genes are TRBV15 and TRBJ1-5; D remains unclear. The CDR3 is 15 residues long. Germline V gives CDR1 LNHNV, CDR2 YYDKDF (reference sequence). Trimming cost V 1 base and J 6 bases, with 13 bases left between them. CDR3 sequence reads: CATSRVWPTTQPQHF. The CDR3 DNA reads TGTGCCACCAGCAGAGTATGGCCCACCACTCAGCCCCAGCATTTT.

V is TRBV7-2 and J is TRBJ2-1; TRBD2 might be the D (6 bases). Per the germline V gene, CDR1 is SGHTA and CDR2 is FQGNSA. V dropped 5 bases and J dropped 0 bases, with 14 bases sitting between them. There are 16 residues in the CDR3. The CDR3 nucleotides are TGTGCCAGCAGCCGGGGACTTTCCAGCTCCTACAATGAGCAGTTCTTC. Its translation: CASSRGLSSSYNEQFF.

This sequence joins TRBV28 and TRBJ1-2, with no clear D. CDR3 length equals 14 residues. V was shortened by 5 bases and J by 6 bases, with 16 bases between the two germline ends. CDR1 is MDHEN and CDR2 is SYDVKM in the germline V gene. CDR3 in amino acids: CASSPPALRDGYTF. DNA of the CDR3: TGTGCCAGCAGTCCCCCTGCTCTTCGGGATGGCTACACCTTC.

The genes are TRBV18 and TRBJ1-2, with 11 bases matching TRBD1. The ends lost 4 bases at V and 4 bases at J; junction bases unmatched: 14. The CDR3 is made up of 18 amino acids. From germline, CDR1 is KGHSH and CDR2 LQKENI. CDR3 region: CASSHFPTGTGGFYGYTF. The CDR3 DNA follows: TGTGCCAGCTCACACTTCCCGACCGGGACAGGGGGATTCTATGGCTACACCTTC.

The chain has TRBV11-2 and TRBJ2-5; D possibly corresponds to TRBD2 (6 bases). CDR1 SGHAT and CDR2 FQNNGV come from the germline V gene. Trimming took 5 bases from V and 2 from J, leaving 15 bases between them. The CDR3 has 15 residues. The CDR3, as DNA: TGTGCCAGCAGCCGAGGCCGGGAGATTCAAGAGACCCAGTACTTC. Translating it yields CASSRGREIQETQYF.

V usage is TRBV7-2 and J usage is TRBJ1-5; 9 bases agree with TRBD1. J was trimmed by 7 bases and V by 2 bases; bases with no gene match: 15. The CDR3 totals 18 residues. Per the germline V gene, CDR1 is SGHTA and CDR2 is FQGNSA. Written as DNA, the CDR3 is TGTGCCAGCAGCTTAAGTCGTGTTGCGACAGGGGGGAGGCAGCCCCAGCATTTT. Residues: CASSLSRVATGGRQPQHF.

The chain is built from TRBV4-1 and TRBJ1-2; 9 bases agree with TRBD1. CDR1 and CDR2 from the germline V gene are MGHRA and YSYEKL. Trimming removed 3 bases from V and 4 bases from J; junction bases left unmatched: 6. The CDR3 loop spans 15 amino acids. The CDR3 is CASSQWDRAVYGYTF. The CDR3 nucleotides read TGCGCCAGCAGCCAGTGGGACAGGGCCGTCTATGGCTACACCTTC.

This chain uses TRBV15 with TRBJ1-1, with D tentatively TRBD1 (6 bases). The ends were cut back, 3 bases at V and 0 bases at J, with 17 bases in the middle. CDR3 length equals 17 residues. Germline CDR1 LNHNV, CDR2 YYDKDF (reference sequence). The CDR3 protein is CATSRPGQSRLNTEAFF. CDR3 in DNA: TGTGCCACCAGCAGGCCCGGACAGTCTCGTTTGAACACTGAAGCTTTCTTT.

The chain is built from TRBV3-1 (or the pseudogene TRBV3-2) and TRBJ2-3; D perhaps matches TRBD2 (7 bases). Per the germline V gene, CDR1 is LGHDT and CDR2 is YNNKEL (reference sequence). The CDR3 extends over 16 amino acids. Trimming cost V 0 bases and J 5 bases, with 15 bases left between them. The CDR3 DNA is TGTGCCAGCAGCCAAGAGGGTGGGGGGGCCATAGATACGCAGTATTTT. It encodes CASSQEGGGAIDTQYF.

The chain recombines TRBV2 with TRBJ1-1; 7 positions match TRBD1. This CDR3 has 17 residues. V lost 4 bases, J lost 0 bases, and 11 bases stayed unmatched. From germline, CDR1 is SNHLY and CDR2 FYNNEI. The CDR3 loop reads CASSGYLGDRMNTEAFF. The CDR3 DNA is TGTGCCAGCAGTGGCTACCTTGGGGACAGAATGAACACTGAAGCTTTCTTT.

The chain links TRBV7-3 to TRBJ1-1, with D possibly matching TRBD1 (5 bases). The CDR3 is made up of 13 amino acids. The V end was cut by 5 bases, the J end by 5 bases, with 12 bases between. The germline V gene has CDR1 SGHTA and CDR2 FQGTGA. Here the CDR3 DNA reads TGTGCCAGCAGCCCCCCAGGGAGGACTGAAGCTTTCTTT. It encodes CASSPPGRTEAFF.

The chain is built from TRBV30 and TRBJ1-5, with unresolved D. CDR3 length equals 17 residues. Germline lookup yields CDR1 GTSNPN and CDR2 SVGIG (reference sequence). V was pared by 3 bases and J by 2 bases, with 20 bases between. The CDR3: CAWSKVRTRYGNQPQHF. The CDR3, as DNA: TGTGCCTGGAGCAAGGTCAGAACCAGGTACGGCAATCAGCCCCAGCATTTT.

J is TRBJ2-7 and V is TRBV30; 8 positions match TRBD2. Germline CDR1 and CDR2: GTSNPN and SVGIG (reference sequence). J lost 3 bases, V lost 5 bases, and 3 bases had no gene match. The CDR3 contains 12 residues. The CDR3 spells CAWGLAGYEQYF. CDR3 in DNA: TGTGCCTGGGGACTAGCAGGCTACGAGCAGTACTTC.

The rearrangement uses TRBV5-1 and TRBJ2-2, with D hard to call. The V end lost 5 bases, the J end lost 6 bases, and 11 bases lay between the germline ends. Per the germline V gene, CDR1 is SGHRS and CDR2 is YFSETQ. CDR3 size: 13 residues. CDR3 nucleotide sequence: TGCGCCAGCAGACCTGAGGTAGCCGGGGAGCTGTTTTTT. This gives the protein CASRPEVAGELFF.

This chain uses TRBV2 with TRBJ2-1, with D possibly being TRBD2 (6 bases). The CDR3 is 17 amino acids. Germline V CDR1 and CDR2: SNHLY, FYNNEI. V was clipped by 3 bases and J by 0 bases, with 15 bases between them. The CDR3 loop reads CASSDFGGTSSYNEQFF. DNA of the CDR3: TGTGCCAGCAGTGACTTTGGCGGGACGAGCTCCTACAATGAGCAGTTCTTC.

The rearrangement joins TRBV18 to TRBJ2-5; weak D call: TRBD1 (6 bases). V gave up 6 bases and J gave up 2 bases, with 10 bases separating them. CDR1 KGHSH and CDR2 LQKENI come from the germline V gene. The CDR3 consists of 13 residues. This chain's CDR3 is CASSQGWQETQYF. The CDR3 nucleotides read TGTGCCAGCTCTCAGGGGTGGCAAGAGACCCAGTACTTC.

This clone was detected once. This chain joins TRBV27 and TRBJ1-5; D gene uncertain. The V end lost 3 bases, the J end lost 3 bases, and 6 bases lay between the germline ends. The CDR3 is 13 amino acids. Germline V gives CDR1 MNHEY, CDR2 SMNVEV (reference sequence). CDR3 bases: TGTGCCAGCAGTTTCTATAACAATCAGCCCCAGCATTTT. Encoded protein: CASSFYNNQPQHF.

Concerning this clone itself: The sample has other DNA sequences that encode this CDR3 too. V gene TRBV5-1 combines with J gene TRBJ1-1; perhaps TRBD1 as D (5 bases). The V end lost 2 bases, the J end lost 5 bases, and 7 bases lay between the germline ends. Germline CDR1 reads SGHRS; CDR2 reads YFSETQ. This CDR3 is built from 12 residues. The CDR3 nucleotides read TGCGCCAGCAGCTTCGGGGGGACTGAAGCTTTCTTT. This sequence encodes CASSFGGTEAFF.

A single count supports this clone. The chain couples TRBV28 to TRBJ1-1, with D uncertain. This CDR3 contains 15 residues. V lost 5 bases to trimming and J lost 0 bases, with 13 bases between them. In germline, CDR1 is MDHEN, CDR2 SYDVKM. CDR3 loop: CASSPRSSLNTEAFF. The CDR3, as DNA: TGTGCCAGCAGTCCCCGGTCTAGCTTGAACACTGAAGCTTTCTTT.